This T cell receptor beta chain comes out of a study of blood T cell repertoires in COVID-19. Study background: Sample material is recorded as cDNA or gDNA derived from T cells, B-cell-depleted T cells, or PBMCs.

In the source study's methods: The authors estimated nucleated cell counts from reference gene primer amplification. Using immunoSEQ multiplex PCR, the repertoire was profiled, and TCRdb retains in-frame clones only, with some absent. V, J and clone size are those of that table, while D and trimming were read from the DNA. The sample lists roughly 140,000 clones, about four fifths occurring once. The source is a human donor in a cohort sampled during active COVID-19. The sequencing sample was made of peripheral blood.

The DNA for the CDR3 is TGTGCCAGCAGCTTAGCCATACACACAGATACGCAGTATTTT. It encodes CASSLAIHTDTQYF. This sequence joins TRBV7-2 and TRBJ2-3; D gene unclear. V dropped 0 bases and J dropped 2 bases, with 6 bases sitting between them. Germline V CDR1 and CDR2: SGHTA, FQGNSA. This CDR3 spans 14 amino acids.